This T cell receptor beta chain was obtained from a study of blood T cell repertoires in COVID-19. Study information: The origin of the acute and convalescent COVID-19 samples was the United States, Italy and Spain.

Method: immunoSEQ multiplex PCR; TCRdb's copy keeps in-frame clones and lacks some. The sample lists roughly 88,000 clones; over 80% were seen once. The receptor was isolated from an elderly woman with active or convalescent COVID-19. The sequenced material came from peripheral blood.

The CDR3 nucleotides read TGTGCCAGCAGCGTCGGGACAGCCTACAATGAGCAGTTCTTC. Translated, it gives CASSVGTAYNEQFF. V usage is TRBV9 and J usage is TRBJ2-1; 7 bases agree with TRBD1. This CDR3 has 14 residues. Looked up from germline, CDR1 is SGDLS and CDR2 is YYNGEE. V shed 2 bases and J 2 bases; nucleotides not matched to a gene: 1. The whole variable domain, remainder taken from reference TRBV9 and TRBJ2-1, is DSGVTQTPKHLITATGQRVTLRCSPRSGDLSVYWYQQSLDQGLQFLIQYYNGEERAKGNILERFSAQQFPDLHSELNLSSLELGDSALYFCASSVGTAYNEQFFGPGTRLTVL.